One sample yielded the 26 T cell receptor beta chains listed below, sequenced in a study of cytomegalovirus exposure and HLA in healthy donors. Researchers ran the PCR with 60 Vbeta and 13 Jbeta primers. TCRdb's copy holds only in-frame clones and misses some; the assay was immunoSEQ multiplex PCR. The sample carries more than 110,000 clones, 80% recorded once. The sequencing sample was made of PBMCs. The receptors shown here come from a male donor in good health and CMV-seronegative.

This chain connects TRBV5-1 to TRBJ2-3, with TRBD1 matching over 7 bases. This CDR3 comprises 15 residues. V dropped 2 bases and J dropped 6; count of bases not matched to a gene: 9. Germline CDR1 SGHRS, CDR2 YFSETQ. This CDR3 is CASSFAGTEGDTQYF. In DNA form, the CDR3 reads TGCGCCAGCAGCTTTGCAGGGACAGAGGGGGATACGCAGTATTTT.

The rearrangement joins TRBV6-6 to TRBJ2-3; D is possibly TRBD1 (6 bases). Germline CDR1 and CDR2: MNHNY and SVGAGI (reference sequence). Trimming cost V 5 bases and J 1 base, with 13 bases left between them. The CDR3 covers 15 residues. The CDR3 reads CASSPQGRGTDTQYF. Here the CDR3 DNA reads TGTGCCAGCAGTCCACAGGGTCGGGGCACAGATACGCAGTATTTT.

The rearrangement links TRBV19 to TRBJ2-7; 8 nucleotides match TRBD1. Germline CDR1 reads LNHDA; CDR2 reads SQIVND (reference sequence). The CDR3 extends over 14 amino acids. J lost 7 bases, V lost 5 bases, and 10 bases had no gene match. CDR3 nucleotide sequence: TGTGCCAGTAGTCCGGACAGGGCCCGCAGGGAGCAGTACTTC. It specifies CASSPDRARREQYF.

V is TRBV9 and J is TRBJ2-1; no clear D. The length of the CDR3 is 16 residues. V was cut by 1 base and J by 6 bases, with 17 bases left in between. The germline V gene has CDR1 SGDLS and CDR2 YYNGEE. The CDR3 region is CASSVTSSLAGNEQFF. In DNA, the CDR3 is TGTGCCAGCAGCGTAACCAGTTCCTTGGCAGGCAATGAGCAGTTCTTC. Drawing the rest from reference TRBV9 and TRBJ2-1, the complete variable domain is DSGVTQTPKHLITATGQRVTLRCSPRSGDLSVYWYQQSLDQGLQFLIQYYNGEERAKGNILERFSAQQFPDLHSELNLSSLELGDSALYFCASSVTSSLAGNEQFFGPGTRLTVL.

This sequence joins TRBV4-1 and TRBJ2-5, with D tentatively TRBD1 (5 bases). The CDR3 has 13 amino acids. V dropped 4 bases and J dropped 3 bases, with 9 bases sitting between them. Germline values: CDR1 MGHRA, CDR2 YSYEKL. In DNA form, the CDR3 reads TGCGCCAGCAGCCCGCGCAGGGAAGAGACCCAGTACTTC. Its translation: CASSPRREETQYF.

About this clone: The conserved closing phenylalanine or tryptophan is absent in this CDR3, likely reflecting a read error. The J gene is TRBJ2-2, the V gene TRBV4-3; no clear D gene. V was pared by 3 bases and J by 2 bases, with 13 bases between. The CDR3 is 16 residues long. Germline V lookup: CDR1 LGHNA, CDR2 YSLEER. This chain's CDR3 is CASSHGQGRNTGELFL. CDR3 nucleotide sequence: TGCGCCAGCAGCCACGGCCAAGGTCGAAACACCGGGGAGCTGTTTCTT.

This sequence joins TRBV28 and TRBJ1-1, with 7 nucleotides matching TRBD1. The CDR3 covers 14 residues. Germline V gene data show CDR1 as MDHEN and CDR2 as SYDVKM. Trimming took 5 bases from V and 1 from J; bases not matched to a gene: 4. CDR3 sequence: CASSHDRENTEAFF. For the CDR3, the DNA is TGTGCCAGCAGTCACGACAGGGAGAACACTGAAGCTTTCTTT.

The chain employs TRBV7-3 and TRBJ2-5; 9 bases align to TRBD1. J lost 7 bases, V lost 5 bases, and 5 bases had no gene match. Per germline, CDR1 SGHTA and CDR2 FQGTGA. The CDR3 length is 13 residues. The CDR3, as DNA: TGTGCCAGCAGCGAGGGACAGGGCGTGACCCAGTACTTC. Translation gives CASSEGQGVTQYF.

The chain is built from TRBV7-8 and TRBJ2-2; D gene uncertain. The ends were cut back, 5 bases at V and 2 bases at J, with 9 bases in the middle. Germline-derived CDR1 and CDR2 are SGHVS and FQNEAQ. CDR3 length: 14 residues. This CDR3 reads CASSRLANTGELFF. In DNA, the CDR3 is TGTGCCAGCAGCCGACTGGCCAACACCGGGGAGCTGTTTTTT.

This clone was recorded once. The rearrangement joins TRBV25-1 to TRBJ2-1, with TRBD2 as a possible D gene (7 bases). CDR1 and CDR2 from the germline V gene are MGHDK and SYGVNS. This CDR3 is built from 15 residues. Trimming removed 8 bases from V and 10 bases from J, with 24 bases in between. CDR3 DNA: TGTGCCAGCGACGGGGGGCAGGGGAAACAGCAAGAGCAGTTCTTC. Protein product: CASDGGQGKQQEQFF.

V usage is TRBV4-1 and J usage is TRBJ2-2; D gene ambiguous. V lost 3 bases and J lost 5, with 7 bases in between. The CDR3 contains 13 residues. The germline CDR1 and CDR2 sequences are MGHRA and YSYEKL. The CDR3, as DNA: TGCGCCAGCAGCCACCACAAGACCGGGGAGCTGTTTTTT. This encodes CASSHHKTGELFF.

The chain carries TRBV7-6 and TRBJ2-1; the D gene is possibly TRBD2 (5 bases). From germline, CDR1 is SGHVS and CDR2 FNYEAQ. V lost 4 bases and J 0 bases, leaving 13 bases between the germline ends. This CDR3 has 16 amino acids. This chain's CDR3 is CASSSESGSSYNEQFF. The CDR3 DNA reads as TGTGCCAGCAGCTCCGAGTCTGGGAGCTCCTACAATGAGCAGTTCTTC.

The chain links TRBV7-9 to TRBJ2-7; 8 nucleotides agree with TRBD2. CDR3 length: 15 residues. V lost 4 bases, J lost 5 bases, and 10 bases stayed unmatched. Germline loops: CDR1 SEHNR, CDR2 FQNEAQ (reference sequence). In DNA form, the CDR3 reads TGTGCCAGCAGCTCAACGGGACTAGAGACACACGAGCAGTACTTC. Amino acid sequence: CASSSTGLETHEQYF.

The chain couples TRBV7-9 to TRBJ2-2; no clear D. The ends were cut back, 1 base at V and 0 bases at J, with 3 bases in the middle. There are 14 residues in the CDR3. Germline values: CDR1 SEHNR, CDR2 FQNEAQ (reference sequence). The CDR3 bases are TGTGCCAGCAGCTTAGGCGCGAACACCGGGGAGCTGTTTTTT. It encodes CASSLGANTGELFF.

This chain connects TRBV9 to TRBJ1-5; no reliable D call. V gave up 2 bases and J gave up 5 bases, with 14 bases separating them. CDR3 size: 15 residues. Germline CDR1 and CDR2: SGDLS and YYNGEE. The CDR3 protein is CASSVSPGSHQPQHF. DNA for the CDR3: TGTGCCAGCAGCGTTTCTCCGGGGAGCCATCAGCCCCAGCATTTT.

The rearrangement links TRBV29-1 to TRBJ2-2, with 7 positions matching TRBD1. Losses at the gene ends were 3 bases for V and 3 bases for J; bases not matched to a gene: 10. The germline V gene has CDR1 SQVTM and CDR2 ANQGSEA. CDR3 size: 16 residues. The CDR3 sequence is CSVDLGQVGDTGELFF. In DNA, the CDR3 is TGCAGCGTTGACCTCGGACAGGTCGGCGACACCGGGGAGCTGTTTTTT.

The V gene is TRBV4-1, the J gene TRBJ2-3; D may be TRBD1 (6 bases). The ends were cut back, 0 bases at V and 2 bases at J, with 12 bases in the middle. Germline V gene lookup returns CDR1 MGHRA and CDR2 YSYEKL. This CDR3 spans 16 amino acids. The CDR3 here is CASSQDQDSSTDTQYF. CDR3 sequence (DNA): TGCGCCAGCAGCCAAGACCAGGACAGTTCCACAGATACGCAGTATTTT.

The chain employs TRBV2 and TRBJ1-1; possibly TRBD1 for D (5 bases). Germline lookup yields CDR1 SNHLY and CDR2 FYNNEI. The CDR3 consists of 16 residues. V lost 3 bases and J 4 bases, leaving 18 bases between the germline ends. CDR3 nucleotide sequence: TGTGCCAGCAGTGAGGAAGACAGCCGGCGGGGCACTGAAGCTTTCTTT. This codes for CASSEEDSRRGTEAFF.

This clone was counted between two and nine times. The CDR3 nucleotides are TGTGCCAGCAGCTTACAGGCAGACTATAATTCACCCCTCCACTTT. Its translation is CASSLQADYNSPLHF. The chain employs TRBV7-2 and TRBJ1-6; D not certain. The CDR3 is 15 amino acids. From germline, CDR1 is SGHTA and CDR2 FQGNSA. V gave up 2 bases and J gave up 3 bases, with 8 bases separating them.

The chain carries TRBV2 and TRBJ1-2; TRBD1 agrees at 7 bases. Germline V gene sequence: CDR1 SNHLY, CDR2 FYNNEI. The CDR3 extends over 12 amino acids. The trim removed 9 bases at V and 3 bases at J, leaving 4 bases unmatched. CDR3 in amino acids: CASEGTDYGYTF. CDR3 bases: TGTGCCAGTGAAGGGACAGACTATGGCTACACCTTC.

The chain joins TRBV7-2 to TRBJ2-7, with D perhaps matching TRBD1 (5 bases). CDR1 SGHTA and CDR2 FQGNSA come from the germline V gene. This CDR3 spans 12 amino acids. V lost 2 bases, J lost 6 bases, and 8 bases lay in between. CDR3 in amino acids: CASSLQGGEQYF. The CDR3 nucleotides read TGTGCCAGCAGCTTACAGGGCGGCGAGCAGTACTTC.

The CDR3, as DNA: TGTGCCAGTCGTAGTGGACACAATTCCTTTGAAGCTTTCTTT. The encoded protein is CASRSGHNSFEAFF. The V gene is TRBV19, the J gene TRBJ1-1, with D perhaps TRBD1 (5 bases). The germline gives CDR1 LNHDA, CDR2 SQIVND (reference sequence). Trimming took 8 bases from V and 7 from J, leaving 20 bases between them. The CDR3 is 14 amino acids.

The V and J genes are TRBV5-4 and TRBJ2-2, with D perhaps matching TRBD1 (6 bases). This CDR3 has 15 residues. Germline CDR1 reads SGHNT; CDR2 reads YYREEE (reference sequence). Trimming removed 2 bases at V and 1 base at J, with 9 bases between. In nucleotides, the CDR3 is TGTGCCAGCAGCTTAACAGGGTTGAACACCGGGGAGCTGTTTTTT. This sequence encodes CASSLTGLNTGELFF.

The chain employs TRBV5-1 and TRBJ2-2; D is perhaps TRBD1 (6 bases). Germline lookup yields CDR1 SGHRS and CDR2 YFSETQ. Trimming removed 1 base from V and 5 bases from J, with 9 bases in between. This CDR3 spans 14 amino acids. Written as DNA, the CDR3 is TGCGCCAGCAGCTTGTGGCAGGGGACCGGGGAGCTGTTTTTT. It specifies CASSLWQGTGELFF.

The rearrangement joins TRBV19 to TRBJ1-2; a weak D match, TRBD1 (5 bases). This CDR3 has 15 residues. Trimming took 1 base from V and 4 from J, leaving 13 bases between them. The germline V gene has CDR1 LNHDA and CDR2 SQIVND (reference sequence). The CDR3 loop reads CASSIGGGAGYGYTF. The CDR3 DNA reads as TGTGCCAGTAGTATAGGCGGAGGGGCCGGCTATGGCTACACCTTC.

The chain is built from TRBV14 and TRBJ1-3; D is unclear. Germline CDR1 and CDR2: SGHDN and FVKESK. The germline V and J ends were trimmed by 3 bases and 0 bases, with 9 bases remaining between them. This CDR3 contains 15 residues. The CDR3 DNA is TGTGCCAGCAGCCAGGAGCGTCCCTCTGGAAACACCATATATTTT. This gives the protein CASSQERPSGNTIYF.